Ten or more counts support the clone carrying this T cell receptor beta chain. This CDR3 is built from 14 residues. Trimming took off 3 bases at V and 1 base at J, with 9 bases between the two ends. Germline CDR1 is SNHLY and CDR2 is FYNNEI. The data originate from a study of CD8+CD57+ T cells in acquired aplastic anemia. The template for TCR beta VDJ and CDR3 sequence profiling was genomic DNA. TCRdb called the reads again in MiXCR, with one record for every CDR3 protein. The sample contains under 200,000 distinct CDR3 sequences, roughly 40% of which appear only once. This rearrangement joins TRBV2 to TRBJ1-1; D unresolved. The receptor comes from a human donor in good health. The sequencing sample was made of sorted CD4+, CD8+, or CD8+CD57+ T cells (not recorded which) from PBMCs. CDR3 amino acids: CASSDRTRNTEAFF. CDR3 bases: TGTGCCAGCAGTGACCGCACAAGGAACACTGAAGCTTTCTTT.